Listed here is a single TCR beta chain. Germline lookup yields CDR1 LGHNA and CDR2 YSLEER. Trimming shortened V by 0 bases and J by 4 bases, and 9 bases separated the two germline ends. There are 14 residues in the CDR3. Some clones are missing from TCRdb's copy, which holds only in-frame ones; the method was immunoSEQ multiplex PCR. The sample lists tens of thousands of clones, 75% to 90% occurring once. The entry originates in a study of OX40 agonist ivuxolimab in advanced cancers. At the level of the study: Males comprised around 80% of the group, whose mean age was roughly 64 years (range 23 to 79). Partial responses were recorded for three patients, including one with hepatocellular carcinoma and two with cutaneous melanoma.

The sequence derives from an adult with an advanced solid tumor such as melanoma, head and neck, liver or kidney cancer. The V gene is TRBV4-3, the J gene TRBJ1-1; D perhaps matches TRBD1 (5 bases). Specimen: CD4+ or CD8+ T cells sorted from blood, collected in a trial of the OX40 agonist ivuxolimab. For the CDR3, the DNA is TGCGCCAGCAGCCAAGAAGGGGTTCGCACTGAAGCTTTCTTT. This encodes CASSQEGVRTEAFF.